Listed below are T cell receptor beta chains from one sample, sequenced in a study of regulatory T cells in long-lasting Graves disease. In TCRdb, the multiplex PCR reads were re-called with MiXCR into one record per CDR3 protein. Of about 430,000 distinct CDR3 sequences in the sample, 21% were seen once. Sequencing used peripheral blood mononuclear cells (PBMCs), obtained when the disease was refractory, from a patient treated with antithyroid drugs. These receptors were collected from a female donor with Graves disease. Both conserved end residues are part of each CDR3. The D gene is left open where the match is weak. Only part of the rows carry a size: once, few, many, or a class if the clone is expanded.

V	J	D	size	CDR3	DNA
TRBV20-1	TRBJ2-5	TRBD2	few	CSAETGREAETQYF	TGCAGTGCCGAAACGGGGCGGGAGGCAGAGACCCAGTACTTC
TRBV3-1	TRBJ1-1	.	.	CASSLMGDTEAFF	TGTGCCAGCAGCCTCATGGGGGACACTGAAGCTTTCTTT
TRBV11-2	TRBJ2-2	TRBD1	.	CASTGQEGGELFF	TGTGCCAGCACGGGACAGGAGGGCGGGGAGCTGTTTTTT
TRBV14	TRBJ1-5	TRBD1	.	CASSQDWGQGPVENQPQHF	TGTGCCAGCAGCCAAGATTGGGGACAGGGCCCGGTCGAAAATCAGCCCCAGCATTTT
TRBV7-2	TRBJ2-7	.	few	CASSLGLVTYEQYF	TGTGCCAGCAGCTTAGGGCTAGTTACCTACGAGCAGTACTTC
TRBV13	TRBJ1-6	.	many	CASSLGGAHNSPLHF	TGTGCCAGCAGCTTAGGGGGCGCCCATAATTCACCCCTCCACTTT
TRBV7-8	TRBJ1-5	.	many	CASSPGVGQPQHF	TGTGCCAGCAGCCCAGGGGTTGGTCAGCCCCAGCATTTT
TRBV20-1	TRBJ2-7	.	many	CSLTDRSYEQYF	TGCAGTCTTACTGACAGAAGCTACGAGCAGTACTTC
TRBV7-9	TRBJ2-2	TRBD1	few	CASSLRDSRYTGELFF	TGTGCCAGCAGTCTACGGGACAGCCGATACACCGGGGAGCTGTTTTTT
TRBV12-3/TRBV12-4	TRBJ2-7	.	many	CASSLDIHSYEQYF	TGTGCCAGCAGCTTAGACATTCACTCCTACGAGCAGTACTTC
TRBV27	TRBJ2-7	TRBD2	many	CASSLSRGGYYEQYF	TGTGCCAGCAGTTTATCGCGGGGGGGGTACTACGAGCAGTACTTC
TRBV6-1	TRBJ1-1	.	many	CAITSGGIADTEAFF	TGTGCCATTACCTCCGGGGGGATTGCGGACACTGAAGCTTTCTTT
TRBV15	TRBJ2-2	TRBD2	many	CATSQSGRAAGELFF	TGTGCCACCAGCCAGAGCGGGAGGGCCGCCGGGGAGCTGTTTTTT
TRBV2	TRBJ2-3	.	.	CASSWDGQDTQYF	TGTGCCAGCAGTTGGGACGGACAAGATACGCAGTATTTT
TRBV5-1	TRBJ2-5	TRBD1	few	CASSLVTGGPETQYF	TGCGCCAGCAGCTTGGTAACAGGGGGCCCCGAGACCCAGTACTTC
TRBV20-1	TRBJ2-7	TRBD2	few	CSARDATSGRYEQYF	TGCAGTGCTAGAGACGCGACTAGCGGGAGGTACGAGCAGTACTTC